This T cell receptor beta chain was observed in a study of blood T cell repertoires in COVID-19. Study-wide background: Whether acute or convalescent, the COVID-19 samples came from the United States, Italy and Spain.

Donors in Cohort 3 who had recovered were those with two negative PCRs, healthcare professional clearance, or resolution of their symptoms. Germline V lookup: CDR1 SQVTM, CDR2 ANQGSEA. This CDR3 comprises 13 residues. V was shortened by 4 bases and J by 1 base, with 10 bases between the two germline ends. The protocol was immunoSEQ multiplex PCR, while the TCRdb copy is restricted to in-frame clones and leaves out a portion. This table has some 140,000 clones, roughly four fifths appearing once. This receptor was obtained from a man between 25 and 39 years old who had recovered from COVID-19. This chain uses TRBV29-1 with TRBJ1-1; D is uncertain. The source material was PBMCs or T cells enriched from blood (not recorded which). CDR3 in DNA: TGCAGCGTTGGGCTTGATGAGAACACTGAAGCTTTCTTT. This codes for CSVGLDENTEAFF.